The rows below give T cell receptor beta chains drawn from one sample of a study of cytomegalovirus exposure and HLA in healthy donors. Clones were sequenced by immunoSEQ multiplex PCR, and TCRdb holds only the in-frame ones, with some missing. The sample lists approximately 150,000 clones; around 90% were seen once. The sequencing sample was made of PBMCs. The origin of the receptors is a woman under 30 in good health and CMV-seropositive. Both conserved end residues are part of each CDR3. Fields, in order: D gene, J gene, V gene, CDR3 length, clone size, CDR3 DNA, CDR3 protein. The D gene is left open where the match is weak. Part of the rows lack a size; the others show once, few, many or a class for expanded clones.

TRBD2	TRBJ2-1	TRBV5-6	15	-	TGTGCCAGCAGCTATAGCGGGGTAGGGCTCAATGAGCAGTTCTTC	CASSYSGVGLNEQFF
-	TRBJ2-1	TRBV18	12	once	TGTGCCAGCTCACTACAGGGTAATGAGCAGTTCTTC	CASSLQGNEQFF
-	TRBJ2-3	TRBV10-3	13	-	TGTGCCATCCGACAGGCTATCACAGATACGCAGTATTTT	CAIRQAITDTQYF
-	TRBJ2-7	TRBV14	15	-	TGTGCCAGCAGCCAAGAGCAGGCCATTCCCTACGAGCAGTACTTC	CASSQEQAIPYEQYF
TRBD1	TRBJ2-1	TRBV25-1	15	-	TGTGCCAGCAGTGAACCGGGACAGGCTTACAATGAGCAGTTCTTC	CASSEPGQAYNEQFF
-	TRBJ2-2	TRBV6-4	14	-	TGTGCCAGCAGTGACATAGCGGACACCGGGGAGCTGTTTTTT	CASSDIADTGELFF
-	TRBJ2-2	TRBV7-8	16	-	TGTGCCAGCAGCTTAAGACGGGGGGCGAGGACCGGGGAGCTGTTTTTT	CASSLRRGARTGELFF
TRBD1	TRBJ2-4	TRBV5-1	17	-	TGCGCCAGCAGGGACGGGACAGGGGGCTTAGCCAAAAACATTCAGTACTTC	CASRDGTGGLAKNIQYF
TRBD2	TRBJ2-3	TRBV28	14	-	TGTGCCAGCAGTTCCCCGCGGGAGACCGATACGCAGTATTTT	CASSSPRETDTQYF
-	TRBJ2-5	TRBV6-5	15	-	TGTGCCAGCAGTCCTCCGGGCTACGGGGGAGAGACCCAGTACTTC	CASSPPGYGGETQYF